This TCR beta chain was identified during a study of blood T cell repertoires in COVID-19. Study summary: Italy, Spain and the United States were the sources of the convalescent and acute COVID-19 samples.

The CDR3 runs 19 residues. Trimming removed 0 bases from V and 0 bases from J; junction bases left unmatched: 5. In germline, CDR1 is SGHRS, CDR2 YFSETQ. Sequenced by immunoSEQ multiplex PCR; TCRdb stores in-frame clones only, minus some. This table has 200,000 to 300,000 clones, roughly 91% appearing once. The sequence was collected from a woman in her twenties or thirties who had recovered from COVID-19. Specimen: PBMCs or T cells enriched from blood (not recorded which). The rearrangement joins TRBV5-1 to TRBJ2-1, with 14 bases fitting TRBD2. In DNA, the CDR3 is TGCGCCAGCAGCTTGGGACTAGCGGGAGGGCCGACCTCCTACAATGAGCAGTTCTTC. This encodes CASSLGLAGGPTSYNEQFF.